This is a list of T cell receptor beta chains from one sample in a study of beta chain features in type 1 diabetes. The assay was immunoSEQ multiplex PCR, and TCRdb's table has in-frame clones only and misses some. The repertoire holds about 660,000 clones, about 14% seen once, with just under 0.04% in the top ten. The sequenced sample was naive CD4+ T cells from blood. These receptors were taken from a young man with type 1 diabetes. The conserved cysteine and the conserved F or W are not part of the CDR3 here. A D gene is named only where the DNA matches it firmly. Size values are once, few and many counts, or a class for expanded clones, and some rows have none.

v_gene: TRBV19; d_gene: NA; abundance: NA; len: 11; j_gene: TRBJ1-1; CDR3aa: ASSIDRDTEAF
v_gene: TRBV5-1; d_gene: NA; abundance: NA; len: 13; j_gene: TRBJ1-2; CDR3aa: ASSFIPEGTGGYT
v_gene: TRBV11-2; d_gene: TRBD2; abundance: NA; len: 14; j_gene: TRBJ2-3; CDR3aa: ASSLVGGTSTDTQY
v_gene: TRBV30; d_gene: NA; abundance: NA; len: 10; j_gene: TRBJ2-1; CDR3aa: AWSVMRDEQF
v_gene: TRBV6-6; d_gene: NA; abundance: NA; len: 10; j_gene: TRBJ2-7; CDR3aa: ASSRDPYEQY
v_gene: TRBV28; d_gene: NA; abundance: few; len: 13; j_gene: TRBJ2-7; CDR3aa: ASNEVAGGSYEQY
v_gene: TRBV5-4; d_gene: NA; abundance: few; len: 14; j_gene: TRBJ2-2; CDR3aa: ASSFRASPNTGELF
v_gene: TRBV7-9; d_gene: TRBD2; abundance: NA; len: 13; j_gene: TRBJ2-3; CDR3aa: ASSFLADERDTQY
v_gene: TRBV6-1; d_gene: NA; abundance: NA; len: 13; j_gene: TRBJ2-7; CDR3aa: ASSATGSPTYEQY
v_gene: TRBV5-4; d_gene: TRBD2; abundance: few; len: 14; j_gene: TRBJ2-3; CDR3aa: ASSLVSGSGTDTQY
v_gene: TRBV4-3; d_gene: NA; abundance: few; len: 13; j_gene: TRBJ1-6; CDR3aa: ASSRDSDQNSPLH